This entry lists 21 T cell receptor beta chains sequenced from one sample in a study of T cells in localized non-small cell lung cancer (TCRdb year 2020). The library relied on the immunoSEQ multiplex PCR assay. This immuneACCESS table, as held by TCRdb, lists in-frame sequences with V and J called but not all clones. Of the missing ones, under half trace to an unresolved V gene in checked studies; the others have no known cause. The sample records roughly 38,000 clones, 75% to 90% of which are singletons. The ten largest clones take up 5% to 6% of the sample. Source: peripheral blood mononuclear cells, taken before any cancer treatment. All receptors derive from a male donor older than 55 with stage II lung adenocarcinoma.

The rearrangement links TRBV11-2 to TRBJ1-3; D gene uncertain. Germline lookup yields CDR1 SGHAT and CDR2 FQNNGV. The CDR3 sequence is 12 residues long. With 5 bases removed from V and 8 bases from J, the gap between germline ends came to 10 bases. CDR3 protein: CASSPTRDTIYF. The DNA for the CDR3 is TGTGCCAGCAGCCCGACGCGAGACACCATATATTTT.

V is TRBV2 and J is TRBJ2-3; 7 bases fit TRBD2. Germline V gene data show CDR1 as SNHLY and CDR2 as FYNNEI. Trimming removed 3 bases from V and 6 bases from J; junction bases left unmatched: 12. The CDR3 loop spans 16 amino acids. The CDR3 sequence is CASSDWGRAPTDTQYF. The CDR3 nucleotides read TGTGCCAGCAGTGATTGGGGGAGGGCCCCCACGGATACGCAGTATTTT.

The chain recombines TRBV6-5 with TRBJ1-1; D is undetermined. This CDR3 comprises 12 residues. Germline lookup yields CDR1 MNHEY and CDR2 SVGAGI. Trimming removed 6 bases from V and 2 bases from J, with 7 bases in between. CDR3 in DNA: TGTGCCAGCAGCAAGAGAAACACTGAAGCTTTCTTT. Translated, it gives CASSKRNTEAFF.

V gene TRBV21-1 combines with J gene TRBJ1-1; TRBD1 reflects the table's D call only, with no check against the DNA. TRBV21-1 is deemed a pseudogene. The CDR3 has 19 residues. This chain's CDR3 is CASSKDPEDVPQGGTEAFF. In nucleotides, the CDR3 is TGTGCCAGCAGCAAAGACCCCGAGGACGTCCCCCAGGGGGGCACTGAAGCTTTCTTT.

The rearrangement links TRBV19 to TRBJ2-7; 7 positions match TRBD1. The V and J ends lost 3 bases and 7 bases, in that order; junction bases with no gene match: 12. CDR1 LNHDA and CDR2 SQIVND come from the germline V gene (reference sequence). The CDR3 is 15 amino acids. The CDR3 region is CASSIYYTGQREQYF. For the CDR3, the DNA is TGTGCCAGTAGTATTTATTATACGGGACAGCGGGAGCAGTACTTC.

The chain is built from TRBV11-3 and TRBJ2-1; D gene ambiguous. Germline-derived CDR1 and CDR2 are SGHNT and YENEEA. The CDR3 is 11 residues long. V was shortened by 3 bases and J by 3 bases, with 0 bases between the two germline ends. The CDR3 sequence is CASSFYNEQFF. The CDR3 nucleotides read TGTGCCAGCAGCTTCTACAATGAGCAGTTCTTC.

The chain is built from TRBV5-6 and TRBJ1-5, with D hard to call. The V gene lost 1 base and the J gene lost 6 bases, with 11 bases spanning the gap. There are 14 residues in the CDR3. Germline V gene sequence: CDR1 SGHDT, CDR2 YYEEEE. CDR3 sequence: CASSLKTNGQPQHF. The CDR3 DNA follows: TGTGCCAGCAGCTTGAAAACGAATGGTCAGCCCCAGCATTTT.

This chain connects TRBV19 to TRBJ2-1; D may be TRBD2 (6 bases). The V and J ends lost 10 bases and 6 bases respectively, with 16 bases between them. Germline V CDR1 and CDR2: LNHDA, SQIVND (reference sequence). The CDR3 has 13 residues. The DNA for the CDR3 is TGTGCCACCTGGACCGGGGGAGGCAATGAGCAGTTCTTC. Translated: CATWTGGGNEQFF. The complete variable domain, with remaining parts taken from reference TRBV19 and TRBJ2-1, reads DGGITQSPKYLFRKEGQNVTLSCEQNLNHDAMYWYRQDPGQGLRLIYYSQIVNDFQKGDIAEGYSVSREKKESFPLTVTSAQKNPTAFYLCATWTGGGNEQFFGPGTRLTVL.

The rearrangement links TRBV28 to TRBJ2-5, with TRBD1 matching 7 bases. The J call may be mistaken, given a closer DNA end match to TRBJ2-7. CDR3 size: 15 residues. Germline V gene data show CDR1 as MDHEN and CDR2 as SYDVKM. The CDR3 DNA follows: TGTGCCAGCAGCCCACCCGGGACAGTAATCTACGAGCAGTACTTC. Its translation is CASSPPGTVIYEQYF.

The V gene is TRBV28, the J gene TRBJ2-3; 7 nucleotides agree with TRBD2. The V gene end was trimmed by 7 bases and the J gene end by 0 bases; junction bases not matched to a gene: 1. Germline CDR1 reads MDHEN; CDR2 reads SYDVKM. The CDR3 consists of 13 residues. The CDR3 bases are TGTGCCAGCATGCGGGGGAGCACAGATACGCAGTATTTT. This gives the protein CASMRGSTDTQYF.

About this clone itself: Additional DNA sequences in this sample encode the identical CDR3. J is TRBJ1-5 and V is TRBV30; TRBD1 might be the D (6 bases). The CDR3 has 14 residues. Looked up from germline, CDR1 is GTSNPN and CDR2 is SVGIG (reference sequence). V lost 0 bases, J lost 7 bases, and 13 bases lay in between. The CDR3, as DNA: TGTGCCTGGAGTGTACGAGGGGGTCGGCAGCCCCAGCATTTT. This codes for CAWSVRGGRQPQHF.

Here the CDR3 DNA reads TGTGCCAGCAGTTTTGGAAGGGGGGACTACAATGAGCAGTTCTTC. Amino acid sequence: CASSFGRGDYNEQFF. This chain uses TRBV28 with TRBJ2-1; the D call may be TRBD1 or TRBD2 (6 bases each). The CDR3 has 15 residues. Germline V gene lookup returns CDR1 MDHEN and CDR2 SYDVKM. The V end was cut by 3 bases, the J end by 3 bases, with 12 bases between.

This clone occurred once. The J gene is TRBJ2-1, the V gene TRBV19; D gene uncertain. Germline values: CDR1 LNHDA, CDR2 SQIVND (reference sequence). The V end lost 3 bases, the J end lost 7 bases, and 10 bases lay between the germline ends. This CDR3 has 13 residues. The CDR3 DNA is TGTGCCAGTAGTATGGTTGTCTCTAATGAGCAGTTCTTC. Protein sequence: CASSMVVSNEQFF.

This clone was observed a few times. J is TRBJ1-1 and V is TRBV29-1, with a tentative D call TRBD1 (6 bases). Germline V gives CDR1 SQVTM, CDR2 ANQGSEA. V dropped 8 bases and J dropped 0 bases, with 16 bases sitting between them. This CDR3 has 14 residues. In DNA, the CDR3 is TGCAGCTCTTCCAAGGGGGGGATGAACACTGAAGCTTTCTTT. Translation gives CSSSKGGMNTEAFF.

This sequence joins TRBV10-3 and TRBJ1-2, with a possible D match to TRBD1 (5 bases). V was cut by 9 bases and J by 8 bases, with 16 bases left in between. Germline CDR1 is ENHRY and CDR2 is SYGVKD. The CDR3 spans 12 residues. DNA of the CDR3: TGTGCCATTTCTCCGCGGGGGAGCGGCTACACCTTC. Amino acids: CAISPRGSGYTF.

The chain links TRBV5-8 to TRBJ1-4; 8 nucleotides agree with TRBD1. This CDR3 has 17 residues. The germline gives CDR1 SGHTS, CDR2 YDEGEE. Trimming took 2 bases from V and 7 from J; bases not matched to a gene: 13. CDR3 nucleotides: TGTGCCAGCAGCTTAGGGATCAACAGGGGGACGAGTGAAAAACTGTTTTTT. As protein: CASSLGINRGTSEKLFF.

The chain is built from TRBV12-5 and TRBJ1-1, with D maybe TRBD1 (6 bases). V was cut by 5 bases and J by 10 bases, with 14 bases left in between. CDR1 and CDR2 from the germline V gene are LGHNT and FRNRAP. The CDR3 has 12 residues. This CDR3 reads CASGPAGGPAFF. DNA for the CDR3: TGTGCTAGTGGTCCCGCGGGGGGCCCAGCTTTCTTT. Together with reference TRBV12-5 and TRBJ1-1, the CDR3 gives the full variable domain: DARVTQTPRHKVTEMGQEVTMRCQPILGHNTVFWYRQTMMQGLELLAYFRNRAPLDDSGMPKDRFSAEMPDATLATLKIQPSEPRDSAVYFCASGPAGGPAFFGQGTRLTVV.

This chain joins TRBV5-8 and TRBJ1-1, with D uncertain. The CDR3 length is 14 residues. V dropped 0 bases and J dropped 1 base, with 7 bases sitting between them. Looked up from germline, CDR1 is SGHTS and CDR2 is YDEGEE. CDR3: CASSLVARNTEAFF. CDR3 coding DNA: TGTGCCAGCAGCTTGGTGGCGAGGAACACTGAAGCTTTCTTT.

The rearrangement joins TRBV6-1 to TRBJ1-5; the match to TRBD1 covers 9 bases. The CDR3 totals 15 residues. Per the germline V gene, CDR1 is MNHNS and CDR2 is SASEGT. V trimming: 2 bases; J trimming: 7 bases; junction bases outside the gene matches: 6. CDR3 amino acids: CASSEFTGGGQPQHF. The CDR3 nucleotides are TGTGCCAGCAGTGAATTCACAGGGGGCGGACAGCCCCAGCATTTT.

The V and J genes are TRBV5-1 and TRBJ2-2; D is tentatively TRBD1 or TRBD2 (5 bases each). CDR1 SGHRS and CDR2 YFSETQ come from the germline V gene. CDR3 length equals 14 residues. V was cut by 1 base and J by 6 bases, with 10 bases left in between. The CDR3, as DNA: TGCGCCAGCAGCTTGAGCCAGGGAGCCGGGGAGCTGTTTTTT. As protein: CASSLSQGAGELFF.

The chain uses TRBV19 and TRBJ1-4; maybe TRBD1 (6 bases). Deletions cut 5 bases from V and 6 bases from J, with 13 bases between. Looked up from germline, CDR1 is LNHDA and CDR2 is SQIVND (reference sequence). The CDR3 is made up of 14 amino acids. This CDR3 reads CASSGRGADEKLFF. In DNA form, the CDR3 reads TGTGCCAGTAGTGGAAGGGGGGCGGATGAAAAACTGTTTTTT.